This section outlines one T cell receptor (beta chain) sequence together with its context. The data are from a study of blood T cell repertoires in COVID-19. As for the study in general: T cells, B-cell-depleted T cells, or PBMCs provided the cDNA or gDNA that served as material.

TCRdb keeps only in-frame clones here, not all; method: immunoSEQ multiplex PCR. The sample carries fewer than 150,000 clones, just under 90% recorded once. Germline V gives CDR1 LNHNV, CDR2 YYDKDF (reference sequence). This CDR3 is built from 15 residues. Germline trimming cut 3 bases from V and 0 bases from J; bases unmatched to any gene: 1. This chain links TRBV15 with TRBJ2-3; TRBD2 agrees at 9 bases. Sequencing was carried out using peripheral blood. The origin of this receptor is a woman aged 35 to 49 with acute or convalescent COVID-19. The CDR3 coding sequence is TGTGCCACCAGCAGTAGCGGGAGTAGCACAGATACGCAGTATTTT. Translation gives CATSSSGSSTDTQYF.